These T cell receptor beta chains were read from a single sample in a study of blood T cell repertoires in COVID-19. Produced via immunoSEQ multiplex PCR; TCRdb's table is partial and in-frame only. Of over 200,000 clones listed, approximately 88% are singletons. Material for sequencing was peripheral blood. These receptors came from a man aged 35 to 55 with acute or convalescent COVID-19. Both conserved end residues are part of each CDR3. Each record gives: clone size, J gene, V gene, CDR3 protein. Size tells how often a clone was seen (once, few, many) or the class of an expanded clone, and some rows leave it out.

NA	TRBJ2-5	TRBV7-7	CASSLGLSQETQYF
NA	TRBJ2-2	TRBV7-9	CASSLALATLLANTGELFF
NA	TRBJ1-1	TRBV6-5	CASSYLRAGGSTEAFF
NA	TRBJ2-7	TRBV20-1	CSARDLFEQYF
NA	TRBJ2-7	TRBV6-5	CASSKLAGPSYEQYF
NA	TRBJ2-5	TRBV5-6	CASSLGGVGFEETQYF
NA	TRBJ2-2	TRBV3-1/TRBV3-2	CASSQDASNTGELFF
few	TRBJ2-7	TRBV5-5	CASSLRYTTSAKSSYEQYF
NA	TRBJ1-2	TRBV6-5	CASTTTGVSYGYTF
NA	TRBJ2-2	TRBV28	CASSSGQLTGELFF
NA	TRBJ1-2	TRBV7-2	CASSPGGTGGRGYTF
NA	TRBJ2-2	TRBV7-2	CASSAPPGQGVGSGELFF
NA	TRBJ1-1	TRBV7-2	CASSPPGTEAFF
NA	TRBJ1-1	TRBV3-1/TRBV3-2	CASSQVSVSTEAFF
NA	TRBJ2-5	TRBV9	CASSVGTSGKAWETQYF
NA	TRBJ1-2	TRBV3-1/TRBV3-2	CASSLGQGGGYTF
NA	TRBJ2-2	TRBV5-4	CASSLLAGGELFF
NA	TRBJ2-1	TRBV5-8	CASSFLSSGMIYEQFF
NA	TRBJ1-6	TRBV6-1	CASSDDSYNSPLHF
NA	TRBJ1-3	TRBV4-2	CASSQDLPPGGSGNTIYF
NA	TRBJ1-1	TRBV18	CASSPTKGGTEAFF
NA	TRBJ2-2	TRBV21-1	CASRTVGQENTGELFF
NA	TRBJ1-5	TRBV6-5	CASSPTGQPNQPQHF
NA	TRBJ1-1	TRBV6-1	CASSEAGRAANTEAFF
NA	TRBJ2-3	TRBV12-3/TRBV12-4	CASGSNRDTQYF
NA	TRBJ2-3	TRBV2	CASKASGTDTQYF
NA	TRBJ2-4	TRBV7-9	CASSLGASENIQYF
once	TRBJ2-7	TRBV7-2	CASKGRGNEQYF
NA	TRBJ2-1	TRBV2	CASSTTGGEWEQFF
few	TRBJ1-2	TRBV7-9	CASSSGGAHGYTF
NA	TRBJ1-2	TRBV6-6	CASSYQLDYGYTF
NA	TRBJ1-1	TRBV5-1	CASSPDSPSFYTEAFF
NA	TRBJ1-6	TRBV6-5	CASSDSGSSPLHF
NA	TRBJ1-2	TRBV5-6	CASSPPETGAGYGYTF
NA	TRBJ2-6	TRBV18	CASSPRGQTSGANVLTF
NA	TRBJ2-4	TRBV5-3	CARSSGFAKNIQYF
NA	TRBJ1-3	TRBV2	CASRIVVAGGTGNTIYF
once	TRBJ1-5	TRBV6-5	CASRGGTVGQPQHF
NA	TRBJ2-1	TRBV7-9	CASSFGGGYNEQFF
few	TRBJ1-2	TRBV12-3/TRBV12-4	CASRSRVVEGYTF
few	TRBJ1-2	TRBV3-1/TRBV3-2	CASSQARTSSLYGYTF
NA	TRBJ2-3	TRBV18	CASSSGSADTQYF
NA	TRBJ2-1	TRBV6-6	CASSSMRDNEQFF
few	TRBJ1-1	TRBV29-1	CSVEAEGRGPTEAFF
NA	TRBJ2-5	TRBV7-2	CASSLTGGQETQYF
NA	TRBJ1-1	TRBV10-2	CASSEYEVTEAFF
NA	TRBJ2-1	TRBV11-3	CASRKTWTSGRGEQFF
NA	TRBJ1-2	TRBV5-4	CASSLARGAYGYTF
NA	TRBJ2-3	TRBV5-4	CASSSRPRLGEGTDTQYF
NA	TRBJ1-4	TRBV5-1	CASSLSGGATNEKLFF
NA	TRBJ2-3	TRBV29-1	CSIHGQGVDTQYF
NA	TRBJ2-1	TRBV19	CASSILRGTSGYNEQFF
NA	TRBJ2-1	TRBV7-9	CASSLRRDGRSQVGGQFF
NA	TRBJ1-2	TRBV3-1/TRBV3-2	CASSPQGGYGYTF
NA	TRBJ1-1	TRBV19	CASSPQGGNTEAFF